This TCR beta chain appears in the sequencing data of a study of blood T cells in healthy people across ages (dated by TCRdb to 2015 to 2017). In the study overall: In model experiments, roughly one uniquely barcoded TCR beta cDNA molecule per two T cells was captured by template switching. To avoid experimental bias, donors of different ages were spread randomly across the sequencing lanes. Using the same blood draw, the study looked at two additional independent replicas of 1 million unique cDNA reads for two donors, one aged 18 to 30 and the other aged 80 or older. To track age-related changes in TCR beta repertoire diversity, the study relied on deep sequencing normalized with unique cDNA molecular identifiers. Donors were grouped into four age groups: young (average 16 years), middle-aged (less than 40), aged (over 55) and long-lived (approximately 75). What the research found in general, with its limitations: As age increased, observed TCR beta diversity per million T cells dropped in a roughly linear way, and a significant reduction was already evident by age 40. A strong correlation was found between observed TCR beta diversity and the percentage of naive T cells measured by flow cytometry. Compared with the aged group, more naive CD4+ T cells, fewer expanded clones and increased TCR diversity were shown by the long-lived group, suggesting age selection. Because donor CMV infection status was unknown, age-related changes in expanded clonotypes were potentially confounded. Since profiling was done on bulk unsorted PBMCs, naive and antigen-experienced compartments could not be conclusively compared. Estimates of total diversity based on one million sequenced T cells were considered lower bounds and underestimates.

V loses 1 base of germline sequence and J loses 6 bases, and the interval between the two ends is 10 bases. Looking up the germline V gene (reference sequence) yields CDR1 DFQATT and CDR2 SNEGSKA. The CDR3 numbers 13 residues from cysteine through phenylalanine. Only the CDR3 portion is preserved as DNA: 39 bases, with reading frame beginning at the first base. The sample holds one count of this clonotype. What antigen it recognizes has not been identified. No base-level quality is on record; no much larger clone is a single base apart. The library was produced with 5' RACE. The data were produced on an Illumina HiSeq 2500. A second PCR of roughly 7 to 12 cycles was performed with a sample-barcoded 5' primer and a J-beta primer mix. Each TCR beta cDNA molecule received a unique molecular identifier from a template-switch 5' adaptor carrying 12 random nucleotides. At least 2.5 million CDR3-containing paired-end reads were obtained from each sample. The Mint cDNA synthesis kit, primed by a TRBC-specific oligonucleotide, was used to synthesize first-strand cDNA from all RNA. Following uracil-DNA glycosylase treatment, all cDNA underwent a first 18-cycle PCR with the universal primers M1SS and BC2_uni_R. The paper's processing steps were these. For normalization, 1 million high-quality reads, each with a distinct molecular identifier, were randomly selected from each sample. Instead of being binned into consensus sequences, reads that shared molecular identifiers were thrown out. MiTCR, run with a Q25 quality threshold and the strictest error-elimination algorithm, handled CDR3 identification, clonotype clustering and error correction. A nonparametric unseen species model with Euler transformation was used to estimate a lower bound on total TCR beta diversity. TCRdb passed the public sequencing reads through fastp at Q25 and MiXCR, retaining productive beta sequences. Here each entry gathers all rows of one CDR3 protein and keeps the most common genes and DNA. TCRdb, not the original authors, processed these V and J calls. In all, the sample holds about 1,400,000 distinct CDR3 sequences, and 59% of those were seen once. Over 6.5% of the sample is taken by the ten largest.

The donors were around 39 Caucasian individuals from Russia, aged roughly 6 to 90 years, who were systemically healthy. Each donor gave ten milliliters of peripheral blood, drawn into EDTA-treated Vacutainer tubes. Ficoll-Paque density-gradient centrifugation was used to isolate PBMCs, with at least 6.5 million per sample. Trizol reagent was used to extract total RNA from the PBMCs, yielding at least 6 micrograms per sample. Naive CD45RAhigh/CD27high T cell percentages were measured by flow cytometry on a PBMC aliquot from every donor. The V and J segments used are TRBV20-1 and TRBJ2-1; no D gene can be assigned with confidence. Sequencing used blood. This sequence was found in a man between 18 and 35 years old in good health. The CDR3: CSARVNYPNEQFF. The nucleotides are TGCAGTGCTAGAGTAAACTATCCCAATGAGCAGTTCTTC.